This T cell receptor (beta chain) was documented in a study of shared clonotypes between healthy human individuals. The CDR3 length is 14 residues. CDR1 SQVTM and CDR2 ANQGSEA come from the germline V gene. Trimming took 8 bases from V and 3 from J; bases not matched to a gene: 8. This clone has just a few counts. Sequencing used immunoSEQ multiplex PCR; TCRdb keeps in-frame clones, though not all of them. The table lists roughly 1 million clones, 60% to 80% of them singletons. Specimen: memory CD4+ T cells sorted from blood. As to subset: CD45RA-negative fraction. This receptor was obtained from a man in his late teens or twenties in good health. The rearrangement joins TRBV29-1 to TRBJ1-2, with TRBD1 identical over 11 bases. The CDR3 nucleotides are TGCAGCTTCACCCGGACAGGGGGCCACTATGGCTACACCTTC. Translated, it gives CSFTRTGGHYGYTF.